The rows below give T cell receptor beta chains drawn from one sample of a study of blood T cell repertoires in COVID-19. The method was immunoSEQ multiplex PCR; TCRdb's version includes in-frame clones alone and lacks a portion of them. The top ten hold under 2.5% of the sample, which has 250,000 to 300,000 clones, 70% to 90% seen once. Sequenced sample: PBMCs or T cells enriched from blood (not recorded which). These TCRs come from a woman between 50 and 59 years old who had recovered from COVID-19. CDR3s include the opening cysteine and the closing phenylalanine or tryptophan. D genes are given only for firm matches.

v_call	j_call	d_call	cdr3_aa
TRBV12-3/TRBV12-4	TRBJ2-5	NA	CASSFEDWETQYF
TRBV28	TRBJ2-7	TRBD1	CASKKGQSYEQYF
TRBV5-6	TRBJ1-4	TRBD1	CASSSIQGAANEKLFF
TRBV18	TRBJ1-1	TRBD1	CASSPGTENTEAFF
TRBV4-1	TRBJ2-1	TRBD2	CASSQDPTSGVYNEQFF
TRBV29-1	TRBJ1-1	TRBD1	CSVAQRTGATYRKMNTEAFF
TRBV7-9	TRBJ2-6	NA	CASSPKGVGANVLTF
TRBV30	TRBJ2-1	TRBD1	CACRKTGTEDYNEQFF
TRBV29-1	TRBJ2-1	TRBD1	CSGKDRAEQFF
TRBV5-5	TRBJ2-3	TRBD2	CASSRGTSGSADTQYF
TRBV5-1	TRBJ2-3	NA	CASSFGASADTQYF
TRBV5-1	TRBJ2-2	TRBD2	CASSLAGLAGGGNTGELFF
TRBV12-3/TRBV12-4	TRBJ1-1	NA	CASGAPTAFF
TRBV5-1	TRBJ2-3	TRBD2	CASRPPGSGSVLSTQYF
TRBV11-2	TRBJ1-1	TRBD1	CASSLGFGQGGSTEAFF
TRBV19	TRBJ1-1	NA	CASKWGTQGTNTEAFF
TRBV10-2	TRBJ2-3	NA	CASSDSFSTDTQYF
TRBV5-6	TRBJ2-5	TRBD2	CASSTLAGETQYF
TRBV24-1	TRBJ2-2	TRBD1	CATSEGTATGELFF
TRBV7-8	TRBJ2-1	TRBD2	CASSSGTSGGKNFRYNEQFF
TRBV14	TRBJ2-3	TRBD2	CASSPLAGVVTDTQYF
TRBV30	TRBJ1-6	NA	CVGGQGYNSPLHF
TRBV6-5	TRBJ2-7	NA	CASSSTYEQYF
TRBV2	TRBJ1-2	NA	CASSRQLLNYGYTF
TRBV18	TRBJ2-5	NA	CASSPALAAETQYF
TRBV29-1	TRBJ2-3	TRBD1	CSVEGYGTAITDTQYF
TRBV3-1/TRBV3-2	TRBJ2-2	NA	CASSQDEVWELFF
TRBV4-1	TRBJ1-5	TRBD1	CASSARTGVSPQHF
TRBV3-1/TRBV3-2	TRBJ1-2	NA	CASSQSFPRDTYGYTF
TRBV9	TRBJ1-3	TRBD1	CASSDLTRGLLPLSSGNTIYF
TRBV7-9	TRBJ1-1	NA	CASSSLGGSTEAFF
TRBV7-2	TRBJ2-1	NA	CASTILFEQFF
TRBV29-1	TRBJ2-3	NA	CSAAISTDTQYF
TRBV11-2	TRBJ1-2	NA	CASSLGQGYGYTF
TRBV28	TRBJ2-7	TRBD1	CASSSIGGRGLLSSYEQYF
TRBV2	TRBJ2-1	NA	CASSEGTGINEQFF
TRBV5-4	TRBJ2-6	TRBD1	CASSRDRSSGANVLTF
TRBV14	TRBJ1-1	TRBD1	CASSHQLPRGRRTEAFF
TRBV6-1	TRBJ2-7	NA	CASSEYASSYEQYF
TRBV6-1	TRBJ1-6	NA	CASSAAQGPRNSPLHF
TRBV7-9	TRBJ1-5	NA	CASSFSGIGNQPQHF
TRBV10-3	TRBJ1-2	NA	CAISEDSNYGYTF
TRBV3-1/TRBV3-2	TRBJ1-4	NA	CASSQSSRGSEKLFF
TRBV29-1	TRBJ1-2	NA	CSAGDYGYTF
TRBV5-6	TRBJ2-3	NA	CASSPRSSTDTQYF
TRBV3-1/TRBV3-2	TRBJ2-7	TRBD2	CASSQDQTLAGGDYEQYF
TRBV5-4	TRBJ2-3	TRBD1	CASSTAARGRGGTDTQYF
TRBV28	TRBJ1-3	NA	CASSLGGGNTIYF
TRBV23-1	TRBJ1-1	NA	CASTQIDPGHLNTEAFF
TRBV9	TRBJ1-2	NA	CASSVAGTTNYGYTF
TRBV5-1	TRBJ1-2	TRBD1	CASSGGTGAANYGYTF
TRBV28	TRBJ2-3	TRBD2	CASSPSGRLAGGFYRTDTQYF
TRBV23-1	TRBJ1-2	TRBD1	CASSHLGQGQGGYTF
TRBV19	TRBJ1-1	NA	CASSATENTEAFF